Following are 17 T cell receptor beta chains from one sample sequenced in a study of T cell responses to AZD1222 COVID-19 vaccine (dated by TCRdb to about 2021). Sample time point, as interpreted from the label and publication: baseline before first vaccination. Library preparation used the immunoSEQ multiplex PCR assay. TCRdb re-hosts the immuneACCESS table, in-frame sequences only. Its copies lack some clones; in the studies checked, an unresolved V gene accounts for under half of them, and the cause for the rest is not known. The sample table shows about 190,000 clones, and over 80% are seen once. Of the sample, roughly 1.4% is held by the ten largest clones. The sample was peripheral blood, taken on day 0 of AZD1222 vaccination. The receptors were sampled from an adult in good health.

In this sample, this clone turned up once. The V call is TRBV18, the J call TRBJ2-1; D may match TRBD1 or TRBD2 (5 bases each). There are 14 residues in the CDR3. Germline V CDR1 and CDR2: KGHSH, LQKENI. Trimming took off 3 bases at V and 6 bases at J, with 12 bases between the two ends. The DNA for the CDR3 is TGTGCCAGCTCACCGGGGACCTTAGCCAATGAGCAGTTCTTC. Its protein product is CASSPGTLANEQFF.

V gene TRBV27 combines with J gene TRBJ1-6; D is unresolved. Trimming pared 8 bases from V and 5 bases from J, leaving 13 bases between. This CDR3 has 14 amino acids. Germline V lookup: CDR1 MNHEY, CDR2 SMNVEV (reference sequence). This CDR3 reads CASAYRDDNSPLHF. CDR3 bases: TGTGCCAGCGCCTATAGGGATGATAATTCACCCCTCCACTTT.

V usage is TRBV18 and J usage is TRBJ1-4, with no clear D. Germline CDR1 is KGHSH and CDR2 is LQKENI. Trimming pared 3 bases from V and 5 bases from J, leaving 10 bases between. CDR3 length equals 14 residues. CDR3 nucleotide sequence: TGTGCCAGCTCACCGGGTATTGACAATGAAAAACTGTTTTTT. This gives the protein CASSPGIDNEKLFF.

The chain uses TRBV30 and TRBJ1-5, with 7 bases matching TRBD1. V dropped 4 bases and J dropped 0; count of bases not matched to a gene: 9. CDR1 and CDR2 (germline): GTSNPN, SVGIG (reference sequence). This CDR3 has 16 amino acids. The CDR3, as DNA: TGTGCCTGGACCCATGAGGGACAGTATAGCAATCAGCCCCAGCATTTT. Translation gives CAWTHEGQYSNQPQHF. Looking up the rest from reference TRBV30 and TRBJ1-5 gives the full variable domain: SQTIHQWPATLVQPVGSPLSLECTVEGTSNPNLYWYRQAAGRGLQLLFYSVGIGQISSEVPQNLSASRPQDRQFILSSKKLLLSDSGFYLCAWTHEGQYSNQPQHFGDGTRLSIL.

CDR3 bases: TGTGCCAGCAGCCGACGCTTTCCTGGGGGAAACACCATATATTTT. Amino acid sequence: CASSRRFPGGNTIYF. The rearrangement links TRBV3-1 (or the pseudogene TRBV3-2) to TRBJ1-3, with D unclear. V lost 4 bases and J lost 4, with 14 bases in between. The CDR3 has 15 amino acids. CDR1 is LGHDT, CDR2 YNNKEL, per germline (reference sequence).

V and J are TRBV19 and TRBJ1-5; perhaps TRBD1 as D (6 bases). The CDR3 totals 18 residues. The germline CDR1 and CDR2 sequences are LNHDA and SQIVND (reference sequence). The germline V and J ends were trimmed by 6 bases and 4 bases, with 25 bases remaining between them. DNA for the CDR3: TGTGCCAGTAGCCCCATACAGACAGGTTTCGGAGGGAATCAGCCCCAGCATTTT. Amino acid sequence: CASSPIQTGFGGNQPQHF.

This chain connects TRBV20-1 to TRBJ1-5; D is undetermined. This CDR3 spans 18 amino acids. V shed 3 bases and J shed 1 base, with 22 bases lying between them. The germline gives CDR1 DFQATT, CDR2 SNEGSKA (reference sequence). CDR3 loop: CSASDLARPWASNQPQHF. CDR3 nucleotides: TGCAGTGCTAGTGACCTAGCGAGACCCTGGGCGAGCAATCAGCCCCAGCATTTT.

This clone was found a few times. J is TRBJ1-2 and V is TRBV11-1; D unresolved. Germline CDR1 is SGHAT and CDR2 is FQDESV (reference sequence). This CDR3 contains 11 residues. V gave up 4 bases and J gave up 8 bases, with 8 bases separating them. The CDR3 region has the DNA TGTGCCAGCAGCTACCGAGGGGGCTACACCTTC. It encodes CASSYRGGYTF. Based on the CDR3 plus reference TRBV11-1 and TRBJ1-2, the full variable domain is EAEVAQSPRYKITEKSQAVAFWCDPISGHATLYWYRQILGQGPELLVQFQDESVVDDSQLPKDRFSAERLKGVDSTLKIQPAELGDSAMYLCASSYRGGYTFGSGTRLTVV.

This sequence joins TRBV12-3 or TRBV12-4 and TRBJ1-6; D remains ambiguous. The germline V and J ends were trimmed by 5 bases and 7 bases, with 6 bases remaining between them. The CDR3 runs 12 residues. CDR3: CASSARNSPLHF. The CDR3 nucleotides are TGTGCCAGCAGTGCGCGAAATTCACCCCTCCACTTT.

CDR3 in DNA: TGCGCCAGCAGCCGGGGGACACAGAGCACAGATACGCAGTATTTT. Its protein product is CASSRGTQSTDTQYF. The chain joins TRBV5-1 to TRBJ2-3; either TRBD1 or TRBD2 may fit D (6 bases each). The germline gives CDR1 SGHRS, CDR2 YFSETQ. V was cut by 4 bases and J by 0 bases, with 12 bases left in between. The CDR3 loop spans 15 amino acids.

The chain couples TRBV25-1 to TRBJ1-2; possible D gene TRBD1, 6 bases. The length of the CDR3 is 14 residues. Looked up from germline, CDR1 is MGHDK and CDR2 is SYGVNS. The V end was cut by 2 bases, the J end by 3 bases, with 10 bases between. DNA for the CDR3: TGTGCCAGCAGTGAAGTGACAGGCTACTATGGCTACACCTTC. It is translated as CASSEVTGYYGYTF.

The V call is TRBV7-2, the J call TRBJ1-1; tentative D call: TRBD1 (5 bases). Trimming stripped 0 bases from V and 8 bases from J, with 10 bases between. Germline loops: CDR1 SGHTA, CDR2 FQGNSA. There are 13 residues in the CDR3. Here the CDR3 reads CASSLAHSGEAFF. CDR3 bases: TGTGCCAGCAGCTTAGCGCATTCAGGGGAAGCTTTCTTT.

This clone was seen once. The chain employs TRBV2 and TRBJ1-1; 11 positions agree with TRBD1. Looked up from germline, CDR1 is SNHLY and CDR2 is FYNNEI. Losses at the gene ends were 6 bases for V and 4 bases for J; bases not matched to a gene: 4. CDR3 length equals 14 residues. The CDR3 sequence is CASRVGTGGTEAFF. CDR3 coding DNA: TGTGCCAGCAGAGTTGGGACAGGGGGCACTGAAGCTTTCTTT.

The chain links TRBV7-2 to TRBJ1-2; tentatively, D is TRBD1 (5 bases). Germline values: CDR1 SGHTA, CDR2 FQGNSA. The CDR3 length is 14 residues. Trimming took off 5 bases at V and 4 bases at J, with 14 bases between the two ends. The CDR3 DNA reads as TGTGCCAGCAGCCTACCGGGACGGTTCTATGGCTACACCTTC. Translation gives CASSLPGRFYGYTF.

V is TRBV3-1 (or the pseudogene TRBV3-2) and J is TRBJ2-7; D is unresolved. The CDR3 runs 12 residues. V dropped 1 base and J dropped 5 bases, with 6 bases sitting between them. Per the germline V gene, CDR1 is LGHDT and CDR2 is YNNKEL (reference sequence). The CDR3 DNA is TGTGCCAGCAGCCAAGGGGGTGACGAGCAGTACTTC. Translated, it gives CASSQGGDEQYF.

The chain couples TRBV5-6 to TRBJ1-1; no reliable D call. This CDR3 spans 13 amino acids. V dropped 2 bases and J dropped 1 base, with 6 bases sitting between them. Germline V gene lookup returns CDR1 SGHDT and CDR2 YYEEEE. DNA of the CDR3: TGTGCCAGCAGCTTCAGCAGGAACACTGAAGCTTTCTTT. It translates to CASSFSRNTEAFF. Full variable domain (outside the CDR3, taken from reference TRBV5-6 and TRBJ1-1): DAGVTQSPTHLIKTRGQQVTLRCSPKSGHDTVSWYQQALGQGPQFIFQYYEEEERQRGNFPDRFSGHQFPNYSSELNVNALLLGDSALYLCASSFSRNTEAFFGQGTRLTVV.

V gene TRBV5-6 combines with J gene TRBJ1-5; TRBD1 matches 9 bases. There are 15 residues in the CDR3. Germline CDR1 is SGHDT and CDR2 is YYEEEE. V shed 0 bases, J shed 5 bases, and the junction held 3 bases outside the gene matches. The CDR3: CASSLAGDRDQPQHF. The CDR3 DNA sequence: TGTGCCAGCAGCTTGGCCGGGGACAGGGATCAGCCCCAGCATTTT.